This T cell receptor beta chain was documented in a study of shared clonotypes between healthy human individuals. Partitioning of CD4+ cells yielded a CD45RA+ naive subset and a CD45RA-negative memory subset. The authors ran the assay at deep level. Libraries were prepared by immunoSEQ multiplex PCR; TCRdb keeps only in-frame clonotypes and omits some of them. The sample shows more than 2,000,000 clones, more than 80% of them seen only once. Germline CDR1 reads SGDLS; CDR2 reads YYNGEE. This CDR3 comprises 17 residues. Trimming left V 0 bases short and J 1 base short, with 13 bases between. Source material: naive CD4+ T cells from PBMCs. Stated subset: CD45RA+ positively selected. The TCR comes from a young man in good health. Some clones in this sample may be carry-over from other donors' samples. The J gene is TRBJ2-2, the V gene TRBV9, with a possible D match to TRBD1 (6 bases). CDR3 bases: TGTGCCAGCAGCGTAGGCCAGGGGCCGGGGAACACCGGGGAGCTGTTTTTT. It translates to CASSVGQGPGNTGELFF.